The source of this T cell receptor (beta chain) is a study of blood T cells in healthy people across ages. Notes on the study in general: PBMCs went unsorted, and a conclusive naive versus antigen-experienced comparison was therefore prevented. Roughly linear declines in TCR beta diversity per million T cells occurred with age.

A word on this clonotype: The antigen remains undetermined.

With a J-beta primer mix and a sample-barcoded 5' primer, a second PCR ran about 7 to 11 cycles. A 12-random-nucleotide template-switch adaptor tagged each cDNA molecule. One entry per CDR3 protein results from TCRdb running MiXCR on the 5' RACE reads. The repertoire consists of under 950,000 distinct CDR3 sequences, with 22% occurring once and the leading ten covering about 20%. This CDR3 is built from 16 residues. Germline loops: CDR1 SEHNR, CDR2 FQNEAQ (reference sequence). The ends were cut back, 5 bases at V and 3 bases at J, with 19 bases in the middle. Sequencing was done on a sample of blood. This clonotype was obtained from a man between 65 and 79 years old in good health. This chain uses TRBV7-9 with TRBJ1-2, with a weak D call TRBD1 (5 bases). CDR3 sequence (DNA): TGTGCCAGCAGCGGGGACGGGGTTCGGGGGGACTATGGCTACACCTTC. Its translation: CASSGDGVRGDYGYTF. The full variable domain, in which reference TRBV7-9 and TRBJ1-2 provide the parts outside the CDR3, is DTGVSQNPRHKITKRGQNVTFRCDPISEHNRLYWYRQTLGQGPEFLTYFQNEAQLEKSRLLSDRFSAERPKGSFSTLEIQRTEQGDSAMYLCASSGDGVRGDYGYTFGSGTRLTVV.